The 28 T cell receptor beta chains in this list originate from one sample, sequenced in a study of shared clonotypes between healthy human individuals. CD45RO-negative CD8 cells positively selected for CCR7 made up the naive population, which excluded terminally differentiated effector memory CD45RA+ cells. Libraries were prepared by immunoSEQ multiplex PCR; TCRdb keeps only in-frame clonotypes and omits some of them. The repertoire holds 800,000 or so clones, with about 96% as singletons. The source material was naive CD8+ T cells sorted from blood. These receptors were taken from a man aged 25-40 years in good health.

Concerning this clone itself: This sample includes further DNA sequences coding for the same CDR3. The chain joins TRBV27 to TRBJ1-1; D remains unclear. Germline V lookup: CDR1 MNHEY, CDR2 SMNVEV (reference sequence). The CDR3 totals 14 residues. V was clipped by 5 bases and J by 0 bases, with 10 bases between them. The CDR3 loop is CASSPPGLNTEAFF. The DNA for the CDR3 is TGTGCCAGCAGTCCCCCGGGCTTGAACACTGAAGCTTTCTTT.

V usage is TRBV7-2 and J usage is TRBJ2-3; D not resolved. V was cut by 6 bases and J by 0 bases, with 7 bases left in between. CDR1 and CDR2 (germline): SGHTA, FQGNSA. The CDR3 consists of 13 residues. The CDR3 loop reads CASSPDSTDTQYF. CDR3 DNA sequence: TGTGCCAGCAGTCCGGACAGCACAGATACGCAGTATTTT.

Worth noting for this clone: The germline gene is not matched at one end of the junction; a read error may be the cause. V and J are TRBV29-1 and TRBJ2-5; the D gene is possibly TRBD1 (5 bases). The CDR3 extends over 13 amino acids. Per germline, CDR1 SQVTM and CDR2 ANQGSEA. The DNA of the CDR3 is TGCAGCGTGGAAGCAGGGATTGAGGAGACCCAGTACTTC. Protein: CSVEAGIEETQYF. The full variable domain, completed using reference TRBV29-1 and TRBJ2-5, is SAVISQKPSRDICQRGTSLTIQCQVDSQVTMMFWYRQQPGQSLTLIATANQGSEATYESGFVIDKFPISRPNLTFSTLTVSNMSPEDSSIYLCSVEAGIEETQYFGPGTRLLVL.

The rearrangement joins TRBV7-9 to TRBJ2-1, with D tentatively TRBD1 or TRBD2 (5 bases each). The CDR3 is made up of 12 amino acids. Germline CDR1 SEHNR, CDR2 FQNEAQ (reference sequence). Trimming shortened V by 8 bases and J by 4 bases, and 9 bases separated the two germline ends. The CDR3, as DNA: TGTGCCAGCCGAGGGGATTACAATGAGCAGTTCTTC. Amino acid sequence: CASRGDYNEQFF.

V gene TRBV7-9 combines with J gene TRBJ2-7; 14 bases match TRBD2. Trimming removed 4 bases from V and 2 bases from J; junction bases left unmatched: 13. This CDR3 region has 19 residues. In germline, CDR1 is SEHNR, CDR2 FQNEAQ (reference sequence). The CDR3 coding sequence is TGTGCCAGCAGCTCCTCTACCGGGACTAGCGGGAGAAACACCTACGAGCAGTACTTC. Translated, it gives CASSSSTGTSGRNTYEQYF.

The chain employs TRBV7-9 and TRBJ1-5; no clear D gene. Germline V gene data show CDR1 as SEHNR and CDR2 as FQNEAQ (reference sequence). The CDR3 length is 15 residues. Trimming left V 5 bases short and J 2 bases short, with 13 bases between. The CDR3 sequence: CASSGSGQGNQPQHF. CDR3 coding DNA: TGTGCCAGCAGCGGCAGCGGGCAGGGCAATCAGCCCCAGCATTTT.

V is TRBV30 and J is TRBJ1-4; D perhaps matches TRBD1 (6 bases). The germline CDR1 and CDR2 sequences are GTSNPN and SVGIG (reference sequence). The CDR3 loop spans 13 amino acids. The V end was cut by 4 bases, the J end by 14 bases, with 20 bases between. CDR3 in amino acids: CAWTTLGRGPLFF. CDR3 nucleotide sequence: TGTGCCTGGACCACATTGGGCAGGGGTCCTCTGTTTTTT.

The chain combines TRBV2 with TRBJ2-5; 8 bases line up with TRBD2. Trimming removed 5 bases from V and 4 bases from J; junction bases left unmatched: 12. The CDR3 spans 16 residues. Germline CDR1 reads SNHLY; CDR2 reads FYNNEI. The CDR3 nucleotides are TGTGCCAGCAGTACGGGGGCGGGAGGCTTTAGAGAGACCCAGTACTTC. Its protein is CASSTGAGGFRETQYF.

In its sample, this clone was seen once. V is TRBV5-5 and J is TRBJ2-5, with D tentatively TRBD1 or TRBD2 (6 bases each). Between the trimmed V and J ends, which lost 0 bases and 5 bases, there was a span of 14 bases. The CDR3 contains 15 residues. The germline gives CDR1 SGHKS, CDR2 YYEKEE (reference sequence). The CDR3: CASSLVVGGLETQYF. The CDR3 nucleotides are TGTGCCAGCAGCTTGGTTGTCGGGGGCTTGGAGACCCAGTACTTC.

The CDR3 DNA reads as TGTGCCAGCAGCCAGGACAGGGGGTCATCTAATGAAAAACTGTTTTTT. This encodes CASSQDRGSSNEKLFF. The V call is TRBV5-5, the J call TRBJ1-4, with TRBD1 matching over 10 bases. Trimming took 4 bases from V and 3 from J; bases not matched to a gene: 6. Germline V gene sequence: CDR1 SGHKS, CDR2 YYEKEE (reference sequence). This CDR3 is 16 amino acids long.

This chain connects TRBV5-6 to TRBJ2-7; 11 bases are shared with TRBD2. V was pared by 2 bases and J by 4 bases, with 5 bases of the junction left unmatched. CDR1 is SGHDT and CDR2 is YYEEEE in the germline V gene. The CDR3 runs to 15 residues. The CDR3 DNA reads TGTGCCAGCAGCTTCAGGGCTAGCGGGAGGTACGAGCAGTACTTC. Translating it yields CASSFRASGRYEQYF.

The CDR3 DNA reads TGTGCCAGCAGCCCGGGACTAGCGGGAACCAATGAGCAGTTCTTC. Protein sequence: CASSPGLAGTNEQFF. V gene TRBV7-2 combines with J gene TRBJ2-1; TRBD2 matches at 13 bases. Unmatched junction bases numbered 4, after V lost 5 bases and J lost 6 bases. The germline gives CDR1 SGHTA, CDR2 FQGNSA. CDR3 length equals 15 residues.

V and J are TRBV4-1 and TRBJ1-2; 9 nucleotides line up with TRBD1. From germline, CDR1 is MGHRA and CDR2 YSYEKL. The CDR3 consists of 15 residues. The J segment lost 5 bases and the V segment lost 3 bases, leaving 7 bases of the junction unmatched. The CDR3 loop reads CASSQTQGARYGYTF. For the CDR3, the DNA is TGCGCCAGCAGCCAGACACAGGGGGCGCGTTATGGCTACACCTTC.

The chain links TRBV9 to TRBJ2-2, with D hard to call. Trimming pared 0 bases from V and 4 bases from J, leaving 13 bases between. This CDR3 has 16 amino acids. Per the germline V gene, CDR1 is SGDLS and CDR2 is YYNGEE. The CDR3 DNA follows: TGTGCCAGCAGCGTAGAGGCACTTGCGTTCACCGGGGAGCTGTTTTTT. Translated, it gives CASSVEALAFTGELFF.

V is TRBV7-8 and J is TRBJ2-1, with a possible D match to TRBD2 (6 bases). The V end lost 0 bases, the J end lost 2 bases, and 11 bases lay between the germline ends. This CDR3 comprises 16 residues. CDR1 is SGHVS and CDR2 is FQNEAQ in the germline V gene. The CDR3 reads CASSLARLATYNEQFF. CDR3 DNA: TGTGCCAGCAGCTTAGCGCGTCTAGCGACCTACAATGAGCAGTTCTTC.

The CDR3 here is CATSRWDRTYSNQPQHF. The CDR3 DNA reads TGTGCCACCAGCAGATGGGACAGAACATATAGCAATCAGCCCCAGCATTTT. This sequence joins TRBV15 and TRBJ1-5, with 7 bases that match TRBD1. V gave up 2 bases and J gave up 0 bases; unmatched junction bases: 7. Germline CDR1 is LNHNV and CDR2 is YYDKDF (reference sequence). The CDR3 is made up of 17 amino acids. Filled out from reference TRBV15 and TRBJ1-5, the complete variable domain reads DAMVIQNPRYQVTQFGKPVTLSCSQTLNHNVMYWYQQKSSQAPKLLFHYYDKDFNNEADTPDNFQSRRPNTSFCFLDIRSPGLGDTAMYLCATSRWDRTYSNQPQHFGDGTRLSIL.

This clone has just one count. The V and J genes are TRBV18 and TRBJ1-1, with 11 bases lining up with TRBD1. The CDR3 runs to 15 residues. CDR1 and CDR2 from the germline V gene are KGHSH and LQKENI. J gave up 3 bases and V 6 bases, and 6 bases lay outside the gene matches. CDR3 sequence reads: CASSGQGVFDTEAFF. Written as DNA, the CDR3 is TGTGCCAGCTCGGGACAGGGGGTTTTCGACACTGAAGCTTTCTTT.

The CDR3 is CATSSERGTDTQYF. The CDR3 nucleotides read TGTGCCACCAGCAGTGAGCGGGGCACAGATACGCAGTATTTT. V gene TRBV15 combines with J gene TRBJ2-3; possible D gene TRBD2, 6 bases. This CDR3 is 14 amino acids long. Trimming left V 3 bases short and J 1 base short, with 8 bases between. Germline values: CDR1 LNHNV, CDR2 YYDKDF (reference sequence).

This chain joins TRBV10-3 and TRBJ1-4; 7 bases agree with TRBD1. The CDR3 has 13 residues. Trimming cost V 7 bases and J 7 bases; bases outside gene matches: 6. The germline V gene encodes CDR1 ENHRY and CDR2 SYGVKD. The CDR3 region has the DNA TGTGCCATCACCTCAGGGGGATTTGAAAAACTGTTTTTT. It yields the protein CAITSGGFEKLFF.

This chain links TRBV13 with TRBJ2-7; D perhaps matches TRBD1 (5 bases). The germline V gene encodes CDR1 PRHDT and CDR2 FYEKMQ (reference sequence). This CDR3 comprises 14 residues. V shed 3 bases and J shed 0 bases, with 9 bases lying between them. This CDR3 reads CASSLRTSSYEQYF. CDR3 coding DNA: TGTGCCAGCAGCTTGAGGACAAGCTCCTACGAGCAGTACTTC.

V gene TRBV14 combines with J gene TRBJ2-1; 11 positions match TRBD2. Germline CDR1 SGHDN, CDR2 FVKESK. Trimming at V came to 3 bases and at J to 4 bases, leaving 5 bases not matched to a gene. The CDR3 is 16 amino acids. CDR3 amino acids: CASSHTTSGKYNEQFF. Written as DNA, the CDR3 is TGTGCCAGCAGCCACACGACTAGCGGGAAATACAATGAGCAGTTCTTC. Full variable domain (rest looked up from reference TRBV14 and TRBJ2-1): EAGVTQFPSHSVIEKGQTVTLRCDPISGHDNLYWYRRVMGKEIKFLLHFVKESKQDESGMPNNRFLAERTGGTYSTLKVQPAELEDSGVYFCASSHTTSGKYNEQFFGPGTRLTVL.

Turning to this clone: Other nucleotide sequences from this sample produce the same CDR3. The chain uses TRBV27 and TRBJ2-7, with 8 bases matching TRBD2. The CDR3 is 14 residues long. Germline lookup yields CDR1 MNHEY and CDR2 SMNVEV (reference sequence). V lost 2 bases to trimming and J lost 2 bases; unmatched junction nucleotides: 2. The CDR3 loop reads CASSLPGRAYEQYF. The CDR3 nucleotides are TGTGCCAGCAGTTTACCCGGGAGGGCCTACGAGCAGTACTTC.

Here the CDR3 reads CASSQSLQASYGYTF. CDR3 DNA: TGCGCCAGCAGCCAAAGCCTCCAGGCCTCTTATGGCTACACCTTC. The rearrangement joins TRBV5-1 to TRBJ1-2; no reliable D call. The CDR3 is 15 residues long. V shed 4 bases and J shed 5 bases, with 18 bases lying between them. The germline gives CDR1 SGHRS, CDR2 YFSETQ.

This rearrangement joins TRBV4-1 to TRBJ1-5; D is uncertain. Trimming took off 0 bases at V and 5 bases at J, with 11 bases between the two ends. CDR1 and CDR2 (germline): MGHRA, YSYEKL. The CDR3 has 15 amino acids. CDR3 residues: CASSQDPGWDQPQHF. The CDR3 DNA follows: TGCGCCAGCAGCCAAGATCCGGGGTGGGATCAGCCCCAGCATTTT.

This chain uses TRBV6-6 with TRBJ2-7, with TRBD2 as a possible D gene (6 bases). This CDR3 is 13 amino acids long. V lost 6 bases, J lost 5 bases, and 14 bases lay in between. Germline V lookup: CDR1 MNHNY, CDR2 SVGAGI (reference sequence). The CDR3 is CASSSTSMHEQYF. The CDR3 DNA sequence: TGTGCCAGCAGCTCTACTAGCATGCACGAGCAGTACTTC.

This chain uses TRBV5-6 with TRBJ1-1, with 8 bases fitting TRBD1. V shed 4 bases, J shed 0 bases, and the junction held 8 bases outside the gene matches. CDR1 and CDR2 (germline): SGHDT, YYEEEE. The CDR3 has 16 amino acids. CDR3 residues: CASSPGQGAMNTEAFF. The CDR3 DNA follows: TGTGCCAGCAGCCCAGGACAGGGAGCGATGAACACTGAAGCTTTCTTT.

The gene calls are TRBV11-3 and TRBJ2-7; TRBD1 aligns across 7 bases. Germline CDR1 is SGHNT and CDR2 is YENEEA. After removal of 5 bases from V and 2 bases from J, the junction contained 6 bases not matched to a gene. The CDR3 totals 14 residues. The CDR3 protein is CASSSRDSPYEQYF. The DNA for the CDR3 is TGTGCCAGCAGCAGCCGGGACAGTCCCTACGAGCAGTACTTC.

The chain couples TRBV29-1 to TRBJ2-4; 12 bases match TRBD2. Trimming cost V 4 bases and J 6 bases; bases outside gene matches: 13. Germline CDR1 is SQVTM and CDR2 is ANQGSEA. CDR3 length: 17 amino acids. The chain's CDR3 is CSVVGSLAGGPVNIQYF. In DNA, the CDR3 is TGCAGCGTTGTCGGTTCGCTAGCGGGAGGGCCGGTAAACATTCAGTACTTC.